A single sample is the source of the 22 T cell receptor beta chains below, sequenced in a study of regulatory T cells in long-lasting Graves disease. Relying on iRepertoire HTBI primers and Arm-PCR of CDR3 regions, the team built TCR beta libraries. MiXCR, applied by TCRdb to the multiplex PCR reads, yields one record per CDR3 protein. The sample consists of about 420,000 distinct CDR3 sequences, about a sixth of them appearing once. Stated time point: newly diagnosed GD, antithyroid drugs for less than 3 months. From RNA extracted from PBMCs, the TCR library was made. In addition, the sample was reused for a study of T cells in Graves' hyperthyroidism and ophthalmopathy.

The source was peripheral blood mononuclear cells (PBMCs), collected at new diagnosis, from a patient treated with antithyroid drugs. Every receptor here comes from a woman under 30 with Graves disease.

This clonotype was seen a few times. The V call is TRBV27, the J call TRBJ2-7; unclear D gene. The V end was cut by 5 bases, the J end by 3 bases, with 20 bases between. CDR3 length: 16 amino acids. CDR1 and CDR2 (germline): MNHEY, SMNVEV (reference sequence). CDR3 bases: TGTGCCAGCAGTCAAACGACCCACACCTTCTTCTACGAGCAGTACTTC. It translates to CASSQTTHTFFYEQYF.

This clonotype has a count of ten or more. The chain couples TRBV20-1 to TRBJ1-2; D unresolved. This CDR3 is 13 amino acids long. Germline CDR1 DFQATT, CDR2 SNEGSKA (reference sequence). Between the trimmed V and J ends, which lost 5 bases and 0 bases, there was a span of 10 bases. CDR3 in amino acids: CSAGGPSNYGYTF. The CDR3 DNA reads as TGCAGTGCTGGCGGGCCTTCTAACTATGGCTACACCTTC.

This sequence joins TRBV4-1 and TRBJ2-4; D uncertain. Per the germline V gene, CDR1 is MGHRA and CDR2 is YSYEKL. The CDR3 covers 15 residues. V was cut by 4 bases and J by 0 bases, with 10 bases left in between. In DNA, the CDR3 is TGCGCCAGCAGCCGGATCTGGGTAGCCAAAAACATTCAGTACTTC. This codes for CASSRIWVAKNIQYF.

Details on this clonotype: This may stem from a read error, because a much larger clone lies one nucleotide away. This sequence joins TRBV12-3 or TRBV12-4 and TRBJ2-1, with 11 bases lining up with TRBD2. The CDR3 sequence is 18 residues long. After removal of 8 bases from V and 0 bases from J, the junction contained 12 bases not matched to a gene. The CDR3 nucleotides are TGTGCCAGCCTCTCTAGCGGGAGGAAAGCGAACTCCTACAATGAGCAGTTCTTC. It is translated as CASLSSGRKANSYNEQFF.

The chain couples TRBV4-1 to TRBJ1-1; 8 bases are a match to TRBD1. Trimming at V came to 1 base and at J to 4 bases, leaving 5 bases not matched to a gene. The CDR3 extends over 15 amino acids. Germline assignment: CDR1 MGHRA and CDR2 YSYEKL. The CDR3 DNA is TGCGCCAGCAGCCAAGCGAGTCAGGGGGCCACTGAAGCTTTCTTT. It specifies CASSQASQGATEAFF.

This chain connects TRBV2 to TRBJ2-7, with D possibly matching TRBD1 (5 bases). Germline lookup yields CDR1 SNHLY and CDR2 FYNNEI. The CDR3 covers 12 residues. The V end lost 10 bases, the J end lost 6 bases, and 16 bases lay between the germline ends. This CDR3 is CATSWGGAEQYF. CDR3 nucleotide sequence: TGTGCCACCTCTTGGGGCGGAGCCGAGCAGTACTTC.

The CDR3 sequence is CASSREGQGIEKLFF. CDR3 in DNA: TGTGCCAGCAGCCGAGAGGGACAGGGGATTGAAAAACTGTTTTTT. The rearrangement links TRBV3-1 to TRBJ1-4; 10 positions agree with TRBD1. Germline V gene data show CDR1 as LGHDT and CDR2 as YNNKEL (reference sequence). After removal of 4 bases from V and 7 bases from J, the junction contained 6 bases not matched to a gene. CDR3 size: 15 residues.

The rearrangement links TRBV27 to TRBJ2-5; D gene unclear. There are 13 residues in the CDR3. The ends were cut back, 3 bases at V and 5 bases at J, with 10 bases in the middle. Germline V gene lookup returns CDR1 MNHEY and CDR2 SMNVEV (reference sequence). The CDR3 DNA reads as TGTGCCAGCAGTTTCCAAAACGGGGAGACCCAGTACTTC. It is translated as CASSFQNGETQYF.

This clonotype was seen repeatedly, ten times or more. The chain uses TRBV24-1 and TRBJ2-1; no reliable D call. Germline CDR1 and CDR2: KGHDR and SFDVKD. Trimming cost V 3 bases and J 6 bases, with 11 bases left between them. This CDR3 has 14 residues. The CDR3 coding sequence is TGTGCCACCAGTGATCCAAGCCTCTCCAATGAGCAGTTCTTC. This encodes CATSDPSLSNEQFF.

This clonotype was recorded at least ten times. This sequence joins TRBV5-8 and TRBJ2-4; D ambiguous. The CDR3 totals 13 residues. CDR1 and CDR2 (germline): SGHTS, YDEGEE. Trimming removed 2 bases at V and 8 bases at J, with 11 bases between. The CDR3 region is CASSLGLKDIQYF. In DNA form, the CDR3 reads TGTGCCAGCAGCTTAGGCCTTAAAGACATTCAGTACTTC.

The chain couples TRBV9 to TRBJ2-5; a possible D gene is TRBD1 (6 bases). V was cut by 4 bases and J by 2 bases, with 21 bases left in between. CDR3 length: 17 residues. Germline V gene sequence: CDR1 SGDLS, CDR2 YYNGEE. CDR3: CASSPRGQGKGQETQYF. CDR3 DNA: TGTGCCAGCAGCCCTAGGGGCCAGGGGAAGGGGCAAGAGACCCAGTACTTC. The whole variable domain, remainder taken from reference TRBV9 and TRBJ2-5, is DSGVTQTPKHLITATGQRVTLRCSPRSGDLSVYWYQQSLDQGLQFLIQYYNGEERAKGNILERFSAQQFPDLHSELNLSSLELGDSALYFCASSPRGQGKGQETQYFGPGTRLLVL.

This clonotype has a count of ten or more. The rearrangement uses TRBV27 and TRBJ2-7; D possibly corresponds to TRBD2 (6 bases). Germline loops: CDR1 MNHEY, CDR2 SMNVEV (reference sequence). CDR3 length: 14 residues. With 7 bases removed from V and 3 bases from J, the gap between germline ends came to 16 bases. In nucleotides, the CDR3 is TGTGCCAGCACCCCCGGGAGAGGGAACTACGAGCAGTACTTC. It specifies CASTPGRGNYEQYF.

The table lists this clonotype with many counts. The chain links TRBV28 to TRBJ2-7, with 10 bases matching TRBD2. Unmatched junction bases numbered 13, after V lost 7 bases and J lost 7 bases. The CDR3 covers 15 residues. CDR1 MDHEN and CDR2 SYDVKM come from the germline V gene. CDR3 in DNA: TGTGCCAGCAACTCGCGGGGCCTAGCGGGAGATGAGCAGTACTTC. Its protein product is CASNSRGLAGDEQYF.

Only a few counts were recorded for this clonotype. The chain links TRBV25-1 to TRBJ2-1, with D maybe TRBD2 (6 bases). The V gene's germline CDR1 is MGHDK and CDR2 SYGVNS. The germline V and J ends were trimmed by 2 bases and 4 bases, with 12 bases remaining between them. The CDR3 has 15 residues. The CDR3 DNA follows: TGTGCCAGCAGTGAAGGGTCGGGAGCATACAATGAGCAGTTCTTC. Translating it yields CASSEGSGAYNEQFF.

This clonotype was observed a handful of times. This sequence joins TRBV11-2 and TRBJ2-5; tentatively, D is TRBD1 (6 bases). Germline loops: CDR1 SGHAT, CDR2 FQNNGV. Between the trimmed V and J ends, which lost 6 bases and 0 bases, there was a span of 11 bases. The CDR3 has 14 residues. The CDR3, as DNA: TGTGCCAGCAGTTGGGGGCGGGACCAAGAGACCCAGTACTTC. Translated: CASSWGRDQETQYF.

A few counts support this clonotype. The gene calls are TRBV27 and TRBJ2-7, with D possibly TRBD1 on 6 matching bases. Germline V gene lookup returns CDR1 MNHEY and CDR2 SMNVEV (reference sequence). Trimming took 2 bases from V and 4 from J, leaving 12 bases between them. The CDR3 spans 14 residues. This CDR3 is CASSLTGSRYEQYF. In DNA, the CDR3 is TGTGCCAGCAGTTTAACAGGGAGCAGGTACGAGCAGTACTTC.

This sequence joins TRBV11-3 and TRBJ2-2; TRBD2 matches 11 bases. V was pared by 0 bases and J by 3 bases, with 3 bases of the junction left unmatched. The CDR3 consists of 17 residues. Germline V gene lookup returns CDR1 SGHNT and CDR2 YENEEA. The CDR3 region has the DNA TGTGCCAGCAGCTTAGAACCGGGACTAGCGGACACCGGGGAGCTGTTTTTT. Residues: CASSLEPGLADTGELFF.

CDR3 nucleotide sequence: TGTGCCAGCAGCTTAGCCCGGGACCTACGTTCACCCCTCCACTTT. This gives the protein CASSLARDLRSPLHF. The gene calls are TRBV7-2 and TRBJ1-6; D may be TRBD1 (5 bases). From germline, CDR1 is SGHTA and CDR2 FQGNSA. This CDR3 contains 15 residues. The V end was cut by 0 bases, the J end by 9 bases, with 12 bases between.

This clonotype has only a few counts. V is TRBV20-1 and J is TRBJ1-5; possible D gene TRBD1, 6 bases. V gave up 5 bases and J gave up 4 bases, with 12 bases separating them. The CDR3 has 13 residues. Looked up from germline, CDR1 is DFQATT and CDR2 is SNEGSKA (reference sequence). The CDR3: CSARPDSNQPQHF. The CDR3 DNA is TGCAGTGCTCGACCGGACAGTAATCAGCCCCAGCATTTT.

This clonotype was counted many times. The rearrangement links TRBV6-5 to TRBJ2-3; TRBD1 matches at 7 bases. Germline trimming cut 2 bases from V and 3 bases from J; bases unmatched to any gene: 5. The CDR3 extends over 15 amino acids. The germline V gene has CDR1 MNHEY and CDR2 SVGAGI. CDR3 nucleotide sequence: TGTGCCAGCAGTTACGGAAAGGGGGCAACAGATACGCAGTATTTT. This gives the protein CASSYGKGATDTQYF.

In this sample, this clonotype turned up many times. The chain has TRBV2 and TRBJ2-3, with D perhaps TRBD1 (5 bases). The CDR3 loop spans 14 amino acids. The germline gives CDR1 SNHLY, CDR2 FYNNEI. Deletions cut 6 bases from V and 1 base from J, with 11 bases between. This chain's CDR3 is CASRVTGGTDTQYF. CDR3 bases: TGTGCCAGCAGAGTAACAGGTGGCACAGATACGCAGTATTTT.

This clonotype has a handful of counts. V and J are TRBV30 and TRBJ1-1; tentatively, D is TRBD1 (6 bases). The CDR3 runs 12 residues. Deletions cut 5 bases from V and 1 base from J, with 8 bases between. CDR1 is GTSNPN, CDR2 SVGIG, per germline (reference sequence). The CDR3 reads CAWQQGNTEAFF. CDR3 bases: TGTGCCTGGCAACAGGGGAACACTGAAGCTTTCTTT.